These T cell receptor beta chains were read from a single sample in a study of vaccination effects on CD4 cells after COVID-19. The assay was immunoSEQ multiplex PCR, and TCRdb's table has in-frame clones only and misses some. The sample holds tens of thousands of clones, about three quarters seen once. No antigen has been assigned to these receptors. This specimen was CD4+ T cells from PBMCs cultured without peptide, taken before COVID-19 vaccination. The receptor set was obtained from a human donor who had a prior SARS-CoV-2 infection. The CDR3 runs from the conserved cysteine through the conserved F or W. Each record gives: D gene, J gene, V gene, clone size, CDR3 protein, CDR3 DNA. The D gene is left open where the match is weak. Size tells how often a clone was seen (once, few, many) or the class of an expanded clone, and some rows leave it out.

d_gene: TRBD2; j_gene: TRBJ2-3; v_gene: TRBV15; abundance: NA; CDR3aa: CATAEGREVPDTQYF; CDR3nt: TGTGCCACCGCGGAAGGGCGGGAGGTCCCGGATACGCAGTATTTT
d_gene: NA; j_gene: TRBJ1-5; v_gene: TRBV5-1; abundance: NA; CDR3aa: CASSLGNNQPQHF; CDR3nt: TGCGCCAGCAGCTTGGGAAACAATCAGCCCCAGCATTTT
d_gene: TRBD1; j_gene: TRBJ1-2; v_gene: TRBV5-8; abundance: NA; CDR3aa: CASNRRWTGYNYGYTF; CDR3nt: TGTGCCAGCAACCGGAGGTGGACAGGGTATAACTATGGCTACACCTTC
d_gene: NA; j_gene: TRBJ2-2; v_gene: TRBV6-5; abundance: NA; CDR3aa: CASEVTADNTGELFF; CDR3nt: TGTGCCAGCGAGGTCACGGCGGACAACACCGGGGAGCTGTTTTTT
d_gene: NA; j_gene: TRBJ1-1; v_gene: TRBV9; abundance: NA; CDR3aa: CASSPDWGRNTEAFF; CDR3nt: TGTGCCAGCAGTCCCGACTGGGGGAGGAACACTGAAGCTTTCTTT
d_gene: TRBD2; j_gene: TRBJ2-2; v_gene: TRBV7-8; abundance: NA; CDR3aa: CASSNFPGLAGTGELFF; CDR3nt: TGTGCCAGCAGTAATTTTCCGGGACTAGCGGGAACCGGGGAGCTGTTTTTT
d_gene: NA; j_gene: TRBJ2-7; v_gene: TRBV10-3; abundance: NA; CDR3aa: CAISEHVAPEQYF; CDR3nt: TGTGCCATCAGTGAGCATGTAGCTCCCGAGCAGTACTTC
d_gene: TRBD2; j_gene: TRBJ2-3; v_gene: TRBV5-1; abundance: NA; CDR3aa: CASSPGLAGGRGSDTQYF; CDR3nt: TGCGCCAGCAGCCCGGGACTAGCGGGGGGTCGTGGGTCAGATACGCAGTATTTT
d_gene: NA; j_gene: TRBJ2-1; v_gene: TRBV20-1; abundance: NA; CDR3aa: CSARDYNEQFF; CDR3nt: TGCAGTGCTAGAGACTACAATGAGCAGTTCTTC
d_gene: NA; j_gene: TRBJ2-2; v_gene: TRBV4-1; abundance: NA; CDR3aa: CASSQAGVTNTGELFF; CDR3nt: TGCGCCAGCAGCCAAGCAGGAGTAACGAACACCGGGGAGCTGTTTTTT
d_gene: NA; j_gene: TRBJ1-5; v_gene: TRBV18; abundance: NA; CDR3aa: CASSPPGRGGNQPQHF; CDR3nt: TGTGCCAGCTCACCACCGGGGAGGGGTGGCAATCAGCCCCAGCATTTT
d_gene: TRBD2; j_gene: TRBJ2-1; v_gene: TRBV18; abundance: once; CDR3aa: CASSLGTSENEQFF; CDR3nt: TGTGCCAGCTCACTCGGGACTAGCGAGAATGAGCAGTTCTTC
d_gene: TRBD1; j_gene: TRBJ1-4; v_gene: TRBV14; abundance: NA; CDR3aa: CASSRLGTGNEKLFF; CDR3nt: TGTGCCAGCAGCCGCCTAGGGACAGGGAATGAAAAACTGTTTTTT
d_gene: NA; j_gene: TRBJ2-7; v_gene: TRBV18; abundance: NA; CDR3aa: CASSRGLLTYEQYF; CDR3nt: TGTGCCAGCTCACGGGGGCTTCTAACCTACGAGCAGTACTTC
d_gene: NA; j_gene: TRBJ2-5; v_gene: TRBV29-1; abundance: NA; CDR3aa: CSVVGADETQYF; CDR3nt: TGCAGCGTGGTAGGGGCTGATGAGACCCAGTACTTC
d_gene: NA; j_gene: TRBJ2-3; v_gene: TRBV2; abundance: few; CDR3aa: CASSESQGTDTQYF; CDR3nt: TGTGCCAGCAGTGAATCCCAGGGCACAGATACGCAGTATTTT
d_gene: NA; j_gene: TRBJ1-1; v_gene: TRBV5-1; abundance: NA; CDR3aa: CASSLDRITNTEAFF; CDR3nt: TGCGCCAGCAGCTTGGATAGGATTACGAACACTGAAGCTTTCTTT
d_gene: NA; j_gene: TRBJ2-1; v_gene: TRBV5-1; abundance: few; CDR3aa: CASSPTVGGRAQFF; CDR3nt: TGCGCCAGCAGCCCAACGGTGGGCGGTCGGGCGCAGTTCTTC
d_gene: TRBD2; j_gene: TRBJ2-7; v_gene: TRBV19; abundance: once; CDR3aa: CASTPGTSGGAYEQYF; CDR3nt: TGTGCCAGTACCCCCGGGACTAGCGGGGGGGCCTACGAGCAGTACTTC
d_gene: NA; j_gene: TRBJ2-7; v_gene: TRBV24-1; abundance: NA; CDR3aa: CATAEAGDPSYEQYF; CDR3nt: TGTGCCACCGCGGAGGCAGGGGACCCCAGCTACGAGCAGTACTTC
d_gene: NA; j_gene: TRBJ2-1; v_gene: TRBV7-2; abundance: NA; CDR3aa: CASSLVGGSESSYNEQFF; CDR3nt: TGTGCCAGCAGCTTAGTTGGGGGTAGCGAGAGCTCCTACAATGAGCAGTTCTTC
d_gene: TRBD1; j_gene: TRBJ2-2; v_gene: TRBV27; abundance: NA; CDR3aa: CASNRIDRGGTGELFF; CDR3nt: TGTGCCAGCAACCGAATTGACAGGGGTGGCACCGGGGAGCTGTTTTTT
d_gene: NA; j_gene: TRBJ1-1; v_gene: TRBV18; abundance: NA; CDR3aa: CASSPGRDQTAFF; CDR3nt: TGTGCCAGCTCACCTGGCAGGGACCAAACGGCTTTCTTT
d_gene: TRBD1; j_gene: TRBJ2-7; v_gene: TRBV19; abundance: once; CDR3aa: CASSTTGLQYF; CDR3nt: TGTGCCAGTAGTACGACAGGGTTGCAGTACTTC
d_gene: NA; j_gene: TRBJ1-1; v_gene: TRBV28; abundance: NA; CDR3aa: CASSARGWTEAFF; CDR3nt: TGTGCCAGCAGTGCCCGGGGTTGGACTGAAGCTTTCTTT
d_gene: NA; j_gene: TRBJ2-5; v_gene: TRBV25-1; abundance: NA; CDR3aa: CASSEYRGGRETQYF; CDR3nt: TGTGCCAGCAGTGAATACAGGGGAGGTCGAGAGACCCAGTACTTC
d_gene: TRBD1; j_gene: TRBJ2-7; v_gene: TRBV7-3; abundance: NA; CDR3aa: CASSRDSQSYEQYF; CDR3nt: TGTGCCAGCAGCCGGGACAGCCAATCCTACGAGCAGTACTTC
d_gene: TRBD1; j_gene: TRBJ1-2; v_gene: TRBV7-9; abundance: NA; CDR3aa: CASSPRQGYGYTF; CDR3nt: TGTGCCAGCAGCCCCCGACAGGGATATGGCTACACCTTC
d_gene: NA; j_gene: TRBJ2-3; v_gene: TRBV12-5; abundance: NA; CDR3aa: CASGTGTSTDTQYF; CDR3nt: TGTGCTAGTGGTACTGGGACTAGCACAGATACGCAGTATTTT
d_gene: TRBD2; j_gene: TRBJ2-3; v_gene: TRBV7-9; abundance: NA; CDR3aa: CASRGTSGRGTDTDTQYF; CDR3nt: TGTGCCAGCAGAGGGACTAGCGGGAGGGGTACCGACACAGATACGCAGTATTTT
d_gene: NA; j_gene: TRBJ2-7; v_gene: TRBV11-2; abundance: NA; CDR3aa: CASSLGLGGKYF; CDR3nt: TGTGCCAGCAGCTTAGGGTTGGGGGGAAAGTACTTC
d_gene: TRBD1; j_gene: TRBJ1-2; v_gene: TRBV2; abundance: NA; CDR3aa: CASSADRENYGYTF; CDR3nt: TGTGCCAGCAGTGCGGACAGGGAAAACTATGGCTACACCTTC
d_gene: NA; j_gene: TRBJ2-6; v_gene: TRBV3-1/TRBV3-2; abundance: NA; CDR3aa: CASSPWYSGKFRSGANVLTF; CDR3nt: TGTGCCAGCAGCCCCTGGTATAGCGGCAAATTCCGCTCTGGGGCCAACGTCCTGACTTTC
d_gene: NA; j_gene: TRBJ2-1; v_gene: TRBV29-1; abundance: few; CDR3aa: CSVDEGRSYNEQFF; CDR3nt: TGCAGCGTTGATGAGGGACGCTCCTACAATGAGCAGTTCTTC
d_gene: NA; j_gene: TRBJ1-1; v_gene: TRBV3-1/TRBV3-2; abundance: NA; CDR3aa: CASSPDGMNTEAFF; CDR3nt: TGTGCCAGCAGCCCGGACGGAATGAACACTGAAGCTTTCTTT
d_gene: NA; j_gene: TRBJ1-5; v_gene: TRBV5-6; abundance: NA; CDR3aa: CASSLWGGTQHF; CDR3nt: TGTGCCAGCAGCTTGTGGGGTGGGACCCAGCATTTT
d_gene: NA; j_gene: TRBJ2-5; v_gene: TRBV7-7; abundance: NA; CDR3aa: CASSFGLQETQYF; CDR3nt: TGTGCTAGCAGCTTTGGGCTTCAGGAGACCCAGTACTTC
d_gene: NA; j_gene: TRBJ2-7; v_gene: TRBV10-2; abundance: NA; CDR3aa: CASSGERYLYEQYF; CDR3nt: TGCGCCAGCAGTGGGGAAAGGTACCTATACGAGCAGTACTTC
d_gene: TRBD2; j_gene: TRBJ2-1; v_gene: TRBV7-2; abundance: NA; CDR3aa: CASSLTRLAGVEQFF; CDR3nt: TGTGCCAGCAGCTTAACTCGACTAGCGGGGGTTGAGCAGTTCTTC
d_gene: NA; j_gene: TRBJ1-4; v_gene: TRBV27; abundance: NA; CDR3aa: CASTILTGTANEKLFF; CDR3nt: TGTGCCAGCACTATACTAACCGGGACGGCAAATGAAAAACTGTTTTTT
d_gene: NA; j_gene: TRBJ2-5; v_gene: TRBV5-5; abundance: once; CDR3aa: CASSYSPSGQETQYF; CDR3nt: TGTGCCAGCAGCTATTCGCCCAGCGGACAAGAGACCCAGTACTTC
d_gene: NA; j_gene: TRBJ1-4; v_gene: TRBV6-1; abundance: NA; CDR3aa: CASSEYRGNEKLFF; CDR3nt: TGTGCCAGCAGTGAATACCGGGGAAATGAAAAACTGTTTTTT
d_gene: NA; j_gene: TRBJ2-1; v_gene: TRBV6-1; abundance: NA; CDR3aa: CASSERSYSYNEQFF; CDR3nt: TGTGCCAGCAGTGAAAGGAGCTACTCCTACAATGAGCAGTTCTTC
d_gene: NA; j_gene: TRBJ2-5; v_gene: TRBV5-1; abundance: NA; CDR3aa: CASSLVPGNQETQYF; CDR3nt: TGCGCCAGCAGCTTGGTCCCTGGTAACCAAGAGACCCAGTACTTC
d_gene: TRBD2; j_gene: TRBJ2-1; v_gene: TRBV11-3; abundance: few; CDR3aa: CASTRGLAGSSYNEQFF; CDR3nt: TGTGCCAGCACCCGGGGGCTAGCGGGATCCTCCTACAATGAGCAGTTCTTC
d_gene: NA; j_gene: TRBJ1-1; v_gene: TRBV6-5; abundance: NA; CDR3aa: CASSRDHMNTEAFF; CDR3nt: TGTGCCAGCAGCAGAGACCACATGAACACTGAAGCTTTCTTT
d_gene: TRBD1; j_gene: TRBJ2-5; v_gene: TRBV5-1; abundance: NA; CDR3aa: CASSLGATGIGETQYF; CDR3nt: TGCGCCAGCAGCTTGGGGGCGACAGGGATCGGAGAGACCCAGTACTTC
d_gene: NA; j_gene: TRBJ1-5; v_gene: TRBV27; abundance: NA; CDR3aa: CASSLPFLRDGQPQHF; CDR3nt: TGTGCCAGCAGTCTCCCTTTCCTAAGGGATGGCCAGCCCCAGCATTTT
d_gene: NA; j_gene: TRBJ1-1; v_gene: TRBV28; abundance: NA; CDR3aa: CASSSLPDNTEAFF; CDR3nt: TGTGCCAGCAGTTCTCTTCCAGACAACACTGAAGCTTTCTTT
d_gene: NA; j_gene: TRBJ1-1; v_gene: TRBV12-5; abundance: NA; CDR3aa: CATCIDVPGTEAFF; CDR3nt: TGTGCTACCTGCATAGACGTTCCGGGCACTGAAGCTTTCTTT
d_gene: NA; j_gene: TRBJ1-5; v_gene: TRBV9; abundance: NA; CDR3aa: CASSPQADSNQPQHF; CDR3nt: TGTGCCAGCAGCCCCCAGGCAGATAGCAATCAGCCCCAGCATTTT
d_gene: NA; j_gene: TRBJ2-1; v_gene: TRBV4-1; abundance: NA; CDR3aa: CASSQGTLGSGEQFF; CDR3nt: TGCGCCAGCAGCCAAGGAACTCTGGGGTCTGGGGAGCAGTTCTTC
d_gene: TRBD2; j_gene: TRBJ2-1; v_gene: TRBV2; abundance: once; CDR3aa: CASIRLAEGNEQFF; CDR3nt: TGTGCCAGCATCCGGCTAGCGGAAGGCAATGAGCAGTTCTTC
d_gene: NA; j_gene: TRBJ2-3; v_gene: TRBV30; abundance: few; CDR3aa: CAWSRLGGLADTQYF; CDR3nt: TGTGCCTGGAGTAGGCTAGGGGGGTTGGCAGATACGCAGTATTTT
d_gene: TRBD2; j_gene: TRBJ2-7; v_gene: TRBV4-1; abundance: NA; CDR3aa: CASKATGGGREQYF; CDR3nt: TGCGCCAGCAAAGCGACGGGGGGAGGGAGGGAGCAGTACTTC
d_gene: TRBD2; j_gene: TRBJ2-5; v_gene: TRBV9; abundance: NA; CDR3aa: CASSSTSGGSQETQYF; CDR3nt: TGTGCCAGCAGCTCTACAAGCGGGGGGTCCCAAGAGACCCAGTACTTC
d_gene: NA; j_gene: TRBJ2-6; v_gene: TRBV7-3; abundance: NA; CDR3aa: CASSLTGTQSGANVLTF; CDR3nt: TGTGCCAGCAGCTTAACAGGCACCCAGTCTGGGGCCAACGTCCTGACTTTC
d_gene: TRBD1; j_gene: TRBJ1-5; v_gene: TRBV5-1; abundance: NA; CDR3aa: CASSEGTGNQPQHF; CDR3nt: TGCGCCAGCAGCGAAGGGACAGGAAATCAGCCCCAGCATTTT
d_gene: NA; j_gene: TRBJ2-3; v_gene: TRBV5-1; abundance: NA; CDR3aa: CASMGSGFTDTQYF; CDR3nt: TGCGCCAGCATGGGCAGCGGTTTCACAGATACGCAGTATTTT